The next 28 T cell receptor beta chains were all read from a single sample in a study of blood T cell repertoires in COVID-19. Here immunoSEQ multiplex PCR was the method, and the copy in TCRdb shows in-frame clones only, minus some. The data contain some 400,000 clones, roughly 90% of them singletons. The source material was PBMCs or T cells enriched from blood (not recorded which). The receptors derive from a woman aged 40 to 50 who had been exposed to COVID-19.

The CDR3 coding sequence is TGTGCCAGCATAGGGACACCACACACCGGGGAGCTGTTTTTT. It specifies CASIGTPHTGELFF. This chain joins TRBV27 and TRBJ2-2; possible D gene TRBD1, 6 bases. Germline V lookup: CDR1 MNHEY, CDR2 SMNVEV (reference sequence). The V gene lost 7 bases and the J gene lost 3 bases, with 12 bases spanning the gap. The CDR3 consists of 14 residues.

The CDR3 DNA is TGTGCCAGCAGTTTCGACAGGGTGACTGAAGCTTTCTTT. This codes for CASSFDRVTEAFF. The V gene is TRBV3-1 (or the pseudogene TRBV3-2), the J gene TRBJ1-1; 7 positions match TRBD1. Trimming removed 6 bases from V and 5 bases from J; junction bases left unmatched: 6. There are 13 residues in the CDR3. Germline V gives CDR1 LGHDT, CDR2 YNNKEL (reference sequence).

This clone was detected many times. This chain connects TRBV7-2 to TRBJ1-5; weak D call: TRBD1 (5 bases). The V gene's germline CDR1 is SGHTA and CDR2 FQGNSA. The V end was cut by 5 bases, the J end by 2 bases, with 13 bases between. This CDR3 region has 15 residues. The CDR3 coding sequence is TGTGCCAGCAGCCGGAAGACAGCCGGCAATCAGCCCCAGCATTTT. Residues: CASSRKTAGNQPQHF.

This chain links TRBV9 with TRBJ1-6; D is undetermined. Trimming removed 3 bases from V and 9 bases from J, with 7 bases in between. Germline V lookup: CDR1 SGDLS, CDR2 YYNGEE. CDR3 length equals 12 residues. The CDR3 DNA reads as TGTGCCAGCAGCGCAACCGGTTCACCCCTCCACTTT. Its translation is CASSATGSPLHF.

The J gene is TRBJ1-1, the V gene TRBV25-1; TRBD1 matches 9 bases. The V gene end was trimmed by 6 bases and the J gene end by 1 base; junction bases not matched to a gene: 3. This CDR3 has 14 residues. CDR1 MGHDK and CDR2 SYGVNS come from the germline V gene. In nucleotides, the CDR3 is TGTGCCAGCAGGCCGGACAGGGGGAACACTGAAGCTTTCTTT. This gives the protein CASRPDRGNTEAFF.

The V and J genes are TRBV29-1 and TRBJ1-6; a weak D match, TRBD1 (6 bases). V was shortened by 4 bases and J by 4 bases, with 14 bases between the two germline ends. Looked up from germline, CDR1 is SQVTM and CDR2 is ANQGSEA. This CDR3 region has 15 residues. CDR3 protein: CSVAGDITYNSPLHF. CDR3 coding DNA: TGCAGCGTTGCCGGGGACATAACGTATAATTCACCCCTCCACTTT.

The rearrangement uses TRBV24-1 and TRBJ1-2, with 7 bases fitting TRBD1. Germline loops: CDR1 KGHDR, CDR2 SFDVKD. The length of the CDR3 is 13 residues. After removal of 5 bases from V and 3 bases from J, the junction contained 2 bases not matched to a gene. This CDR3 reads CATSAGQYYGYTF. The CDR3 coding sequence is TGTGCCACCAGTGCGGGACAGTACTATGGCTACACCTTC.

The table lists this clone with a few counts. The chain is built from TRBV30 and TRBJ1-5; TRBD1 might be the D (5 bases). The V and J ends lost 2 bases and 2 bases respectively, with 13 bases between them. Germline CDR1 GTSNPN, CDR2 SVGIG (reference sequence). CDR3 length: 15 amino acids. CDR3 in amino acids: CAWSKDSGGNQPQHF. The CDR3 nucleotides are TGTGCCTGGAGTAAAGACAGTGGCGGCAATCAGCCCCAGCATTTT.

This clone was counted a single time. This chain connects TRBV6-5 to TRBJ2-7; D may be TRBD2 (5 bases). The V and J ends lost 8 bases and 11 bases respectively, with 22 bases between them. The CDR3 covers 13 residues. The germline gives CDR1 MNHEY, CDR2 SVGAGI. In nucleotides, the CDR3 is TGTGCCAGCCGTTCTGATGGTAGGTCGGAGGAGTACTTC. Its translation: CASRSDGRSEEYF.

This clone has just one count. A read error may account for a junction end that differs from germline. The genes are TRBV6-1 and TRBJ2-1; 7 bases map to TRBD1. Germline V gene data show CDR1 as MNHNS and CDR2 as SASEGT. CDR3 length equals 13 residues. The CDR3 bases are TGTGCCAGCAGTGAAGCCTTCCACAGGGGAGTACTCTTC. The encoded protein is CASSEAFHRGVLF.

Here the CDR3 reads CASSAGLAGSYEQYF. The CDR3 DNA reads as TGTGCCAGTAGTGCGGGACTAGCGGGGTCATACGAGCAGTACTTC. The chain carries TRBV19 and TRBJ2-7; 13 positions agree with TRBD2. The CDR3 totals 15 residues. Trimming took 5 bases from V and 4 from J; bases not matched to a gene: 5. CDR1 and CDR2 from the germline V gene are LNHDA and SQIVND (reference sequence).

This clone was observed once. The V gene is TRBV7-3, the J gene TRBJ2-3, with 7 bases that match TRBD2. With V trimmed by 1 base and J by 3 bases, 10 bases remained unmatched. Germline CDR1 reads SGHTA; CDR2 reads FQGTGA. CDR3 length: 17 residues. In nucleotides, the CDR3 is TGTGCCAGCAGCTTAAGCGGGAGTAAAAGAATTACAGATACGCAGTATTTT. Translation gives CASSLSGSKRITDTQYF.

This chain links TRBV19 with TRBJ2-3; 8 bases are a match to TRBD1. CDR3 length equals 14 residues. The V segment lost 5 bases and the J segment 1 base; nucleotides outside the gene matches: 2. Per germline, CDR1 LNHDA and CDR2 SQIVND (reference sequence). The CDR3 sequence: CASSATGGTDTQYF. As DNA, the CDR3 is TGTGCCAGTAGTGCGACAGGGGGCACAGATACGCAGTATTTT.

The chain employs TRBV5-1 and TRBJ2-1; TRBD1 agrees at 12 bases. V was clipped by 4 bases and J by 7 bases; unmatched bases: 6. The length of the CDR3 is 15 residues. Germline V gene data show CDR1 as SGHRS and CDR2 as YFSETQ. The DNA of the CDR3 is TGCGCCAGCAGCCGTGGGACAGGGGGCCCGAATGAGCAGTTCTTC. Its translation: CASSRGTGGPNEQFF. Looking up the rest from reference TRBV5-1 and TRBJ2-1 gives the full variable domain: KAGVTQTPRYLIKTRGQQVTLSCSPISGHRSVSWYQQTPGQGLQFLFEYFSETQRNKGNFPGRFSGRQFSNSRSEMNVSTLELGDSALYLCASSRGTGGPNEQFFGPGTRLTVL.

The rearrangement joins TRBV3-1 (or the pseudogene TRBV3-2) to TRBJ2-1; 10 bases agree with TRBD2. This CDR3 is 14 amino acids long. Looked up from germline, CDR1 is LGHDT and CDR2 is YNNKEL (reference sequence). The V gene end was trimmed by 9 bases and the J gene end by 5 bases; junction bases not matched to a gene: 7. CDR3 loop: CASSLAGGHNEQFF. Here the CDR3 DNA reads TGTGCCAGTTCCTTAGCGGGAGGTCACAATGAGCAGTTCTTC.

This chain uses TRBV16 with TRBJ1-2; D gene uncertain. This CDR3 spans 16 amino acids. CDR1 is KGHSY, CDR2 FQNENV, per germline. The V end was cut by 4 bases, the J end by 2 bases, with 17 bases between. CDR3 in amino acids: CASSPREGIWNYGYTF. DNA for the CDR3: TGTGCCAGCAGCCCCCGAGAGGGCATTTGGAACTATGGCTACACCTTC.

The CDR3 here is CASSVDEVLNIQYF. The CDR3 DNA sequence: TGTGCCAGCAGCGTAGACGAGGTACTGAACATTCAGTACTTC. The chain employs TRBV9 and TRBJ2-4, with D uncertain. Germline lookup yields CDR1 SGDLS and CDR2 YYNGEE. The CDR3 runs 14 residues. V lost 0 bases to trimming and J lost 7 bases, with 11 bases between them.

The rearrangement links TRBV19 to TRBJ1-5; D might be TRBD1 (6 bases). CDR1 and CDR2 from the germline V gene are LNHDA and SQIVND (reference sequence). CDR3 length: 15 amino acids. V was cut by 7 bases and J by 5 bases, with 18 bases left in between. CDR3 region: CASTPSGGRDQPQHF. CDR3 bases: TGTGCCAGTACCCCCTCCGGGGGGCGGGATCAGCCCCAGCATTTT. The full variable domain, with the rest looked up from reference TRBV19 and TRBJ1-5, is DGGITQSPKYLFRKEGQNVTLSCEQNLNHDAMYWYRQDPGQGLRLIYYSQIVNDFQKGDIAEGYSVSREKKESFPLTVTSAQKNPTAFYLCASTPSGGRDQPQHFGDGTRLSIL.

The V call is TRBV12-3 or TRBV12-4, the J call TRBJ1-2; D may be TRBD1 (6 bases). CDR3 size: 13 residues. The V and J ends lost 10 bases and 4 bases respectively, with 16 bases between them. The CDR3 here is CATTLQGSYGYTF. The CDR3, as DNA: TGTGCCACCACACTCCAGGGGAGCTATGGCTACACCTTC.

The chain carries TRBV2 and TRBJ1-4, with a tentative D call TRBD1 (5 bases). CDR3 size: 15 residues. Trimming pared 10 bases from V and 0 bases from J, leaving 15 bases between. In germline, CDR1 is SNHLY, CDR2 FYNNEI. CDR3 coding DNA: TGTGCCACCCTACCGACAGCTGCAACTAATGAAAAACTGTTTTTT. It yields the protein CATLPTAATNEKLFF.

This chain joins TRBV30 and TRBJ2-1; no firm D call. The CDR3 sequence is 12 residues long. Germline V gene data show CDR1 as GTSNPN and CDR2 as SVGIG (reference sequence). Trimming cost V 2 bases and J 12 bases, with 14 bases left between them. This CDR3 reads CAWSLRPGWQFF. The CDR3 DNA sequence: TGTGCCTGGAGTCTAAGACCAGGATGGCAGTTCTTC.

The chain uses TRBV15 and TRBJ2-2; 12 bases match TRBD2. Trimming took 1 base from V and 5 from J; bases not matched to a gene: 5. From germline, CDR1 is LNHNV and CDR2 YYDKDF (reference sequence). The CDR3 is 17 amino acids. CDR3 sequence reads: CATSRALAGGLTGELFF. In DNA form, the CDR3 reads TGTGCCACCAGCAGAGCACTAGCGGGAGGCCTAACCGGGGAGCTGTTTTTT.

The gene calls are TRBV2 and TRBJ1-4, with 10 bases identical to TRBD1. The germline V gene encodes CDR1 SNHLY and CDR2 FYNNEI. Trimming cost V 9 bases and J 3 bases; bases outside gene matches: 10. The CDR3 is 16 residues long. CDR3 loop: CARGDRGFSANEKLFF. The DNA of the CDR3 is TGTGCCAGAGGGGACAGGGGTTTTTCGGCTAATGAAAAACTGTTTTTT.

The gene calls are TRBV6-5 and TRBJ2-7; 9 bases are shared with TRBD1. CDR3 length: 16 amino acids. The germline CDR1 and CDR2 sequences are MNHEY and SVGAGI. Germline trimming cut 3 bases from V and 6 bases from J; bases unmatched to any gene: 12. In DNA, the CDR3 is TGTGCCAGCAGTTATACAGGGGGCACCCCTCGAGGCGAGCAGTACTTC. It specifies CASSYTGGTPRGEQYF.

This clone was seen just once. The chain couples TRBV7-2 to TRBJ2-1; D may be TRBD2 (5 bases). This CDR3 spans 14 amino acids. Germline V gene data show CDR1 as SGHTA and CDR2 as FQGNSA. Trimming took 5 bases from V and 9 from J, leaving 17 bases between them. In nucleotides, the CDR3 is TGTGCCAGCAGCCCCACGTCGGTGGGGAGTGAGCAGTTCTTC. As protein: CASSPTSVGSEQFF.

Note on this clone: Germline and junction disagree at one end, which may indicate a read error. The genes are TRBV7-7 and TRBJ2-2, with D perhaps TRBD1 or TRBD2 (6 bases each). CDR1 SSHAT and CDR2 FNYEAQ come from the germline V gene (reference sequence). The CDR3 sequence is 14 residues long. The CDR3 bases are TGTGCTAGCAGCTTAGGGGGGCGCGGCGGGGAGCTGTTTTTT. Protein: CASSLGGRGGELFF.

The chain joins TRBV7-2 to TRBJ1-2, with 9 bases aligning to TRBD1. The CDR3 consists of 16 residues. V trimming: 4 bases; J trimming: 7 bases; junction bases outside the gene matches: 13. Germline V gene lookup returns CDR1 SGHTA and CDR2 FQGNSA. The CDR3 loop reads CASSSGTGKLIGGYTF. In DNA, the CDR3 is TGTGCCAGCAGCTCCGGGACAGGGAAACTAATCGGTGGCTACACCTTC.

The chain has TRBV7-9 and TRBJ1-5; 11 bases match TRBD1. From germline, CDR1 is SEHNR and CDR2 FQNEAQ (reference sequence). The CDR3 loop spans 17 amino acids. The ends lost 5 bases at V and 2 bases at J; junction bases unmatched: 8. CDR3 in DNA: TGTGCCAGCAGCCTAGGACAGGGGGCGCGAGGCAATCAGCCCCAGCATTTT. Translating it yields CASSLGQGARGNQPQHF. Full variable domain (remainder filled in from reference TRBV7-9 and TRBJ1-5): DTGVSQNPRHKITKRGQNVTFRCDPISEHNRLYWYRQTLGQGPEFLTYFQNEAQLEKSRLLSDRFSAERPKGSFSTLEIQRTEQGDSAMYLCASSLGQGARGNQPQHFGDGTRLSIL.